A single sample is the source of the 15 T cell receptor beta chains below, sequenced in a study of Graves' ophthalmopathy and Graves' hyperthyroidism. Using RNA transcripts, the TCR beta CDR3 regions were amplified. RT-PCR in the first round used HTBI primers; a second-round multiplex PCR followed. TCRdb re-derived calls from the multiplex PCR reads in MiXCR, one entry per CDR3 protein. This sample carries hundreds of thousands of distinct CDR3 sequences, around 42% of them seen once, and the ten largest clones take around half. The material sequenced was peripheral blood. The receptor set was obtained from an adult man with Graves' ophthalmopathy.

The V call is TRBV7-2, the J call TRBJ1-2; D is perhaps TRBD1 (5 bases). The CDR3 loop spans 13 amino acids. Germline values: CDR1 SGHTA, CDR2 FQGNSA. Trimming shortened V by 5 bases and J by 12 bases, and 19 bases separated the two germline ends. The CDR3: CASSRDSGSGNTF. DNA of the CDR3: TGTGCCAGCAGCCGGGACTCAGGTTCTGGAAACACCTTC. Full variable domain (missing parts from reference TRBV7-2 and TRBJ1-2): GAGVSQSPSNKVTEKGKDVELRCDPISGHTALYWYRQSLGQGLEFLIYFQGNSAPDKSGLPSDRFSAERTGGSVSTLTIQRTQQEDSAVYLCASSRDSGSGNTFGSGTRLTVV.

This clonotype was detected only a few times. The chain recombines TRBV7-9 with TRBJ1-1, with D tentatively TRBD1 (5 bases). Trimming took off 2 bases at V and 5 bases at J, with 18 bases between the two ends. The CDR3 loop spans 16 amino acids. CDR1 is SEHNR, CDR2 FQNEAQ, per germline (reference sequence). This CDR3 is CASSLSDTPGMTEAFF. CDR3 sequence (DNA): TGTGCCAGCAGCTTATCGGACACGCCGGGAATGACTGAAGCTTTCTTT. Complete variable domain (other parts from reference TRBV7-9 and TRBJ1-1): DTGVSQNPRHKITKRGQNVTFRCDPISEHNRLYWYRQTLGQGPEFLTYFQNEAQLEKSRLLSDRFSAERPKGSFSTLEIQRTEQGDSAMYLCASSLSDTPGMTEAFFGQGTRLTVV.

Comment on this clonotype: Possible read error: a much larger clone is one base away. The chain is built from TRBV20-1 and TRBJ1-3, with 7 bases identical to TRBD1. V lost 6 bases to trimming and J lost 0 bases; unmatched junction nucleotides: 5. This CDR3 spans 14 amino acids. Germline V gene sequence: CDR1 DFQATT, CDR2 SNEGSKA (reference sequence). The CDR3 nucleotides are TGCAGTGCGAGGACAGGCTACTCTGGAAACACCATATATTTT. It is translated as CSARTGYSGNTIYF.

This sequence joins TRBV12-3 or TRBV12-4 and TRBJ1-2; the match to TRBD1 covers 10 bases. The CDR3 consists of 14 residues. The V segment lost 3 bases and the J segment 3 bases; nucleotides outside the gene matches: 1. The CDR3 bases are TGTGCCAGCAGTTTTGGGACAGGGGACTATGGCTACACCTTC. Its protein product is CASSFGTGDYGYTF.

The J gene is TRBJ2-2, the V gene TRBV2; unclear D gene. CDR1 and CDR2 (germline): SNHLY, FYNNEI. With 5 bases removed from V and 5 bases from J, the gap between germline ends came to 18 bases. The CDR3 is made up of 16 amino acids. CDR3 loop: CASSSPSWSGTGELFF. The CDR3 nucleotides read TGTGCCAGCAGTTCTCCTTCCTGGTCCGGGACCGGGGAGCTGTTTTTT.

Many counts were recorded for this clonotype. The V call is TRBV25-1, the J call TRBJ1-5; D unresolved. Trimming removed 0 bases at V and 2 bases at J, with 8 bases between. Germline V CDR1 and CDR2: MGHDK, SYGVNS. The length of the CDR3 is 15 residues. CDR3 loop: CASSEYGQGNQPQHF. In nucleotides, the CDR3 is TGTGCCAGCAGTGAATATGGGCAGGGCAATCAGCCCCAGCATTTT. Together with reference TRBV25-1 and TRBJ1-5, the CDR3 gives the full variable domain: EADIYQTPRYLVIGTGKKITLECSQTMGHDKMYWYQQDPGMELHLIHYSYGVNSTEKGDLSSESTVSRIRTEHFPLTLESARPSHTSQYLCASSEYGQGNQPQHFGDGTRLSIL.

This chain uses TRBV10-2 with TRBJ2-7; no definite D call. The CDR3 is 14 residues long. V shed 0 bases and J shed 2 bases, with 8 bases lying between them. Germline V gives CDR1 WSHSY, CDR2 SAAADI. CDR3 sequence reads: CASSESLGTYEQYF. In DNA, the CDR3 is TGCGCCAGCAGTGAGTCGTTAGGGACCTACGAGCAGTACTTC.

The V and J genes are TRBV12-3 or TRBV12-4 and TRBJ2-7, with a weak D call TRBD1 (6 bases). The CDR3 is made up of 16 amino acids. The germline V and J ends were trimmed by 4 bases and 4 bases, with 20 bases remaining between them. In DNA form, the CDR3 reads TGTGCCAGCAGTTACTCCTTCGCGTCAGGGGCGTACGAGCAGTACTTC. This codes for CASSYSFASGAYEQYF.

This clonotype was observed a handful of times. This chain joins TRBV5-6 and TRBJ1-4; 7 bases are shared with TRBD1. V trimming: 4 bases; J trimming: 5 bases; junction bases outside the gene matches: 5. Germline V gene sequence: CDR1 SGHDT, CDR2 YYEEEE. This CDR3 comprises 14 residues. CDR3 loop: CASSTLTGNEKLFF. CDR3 DNA sequence: TGTGCCAGCAGCACCTTGACAGGGAATGAAAAACTGTTTTTT. Complete variable domain (other parts from reference TRBV5-6 and TRBJ1-4): DAGVTQSPTHLIKTRGQQVTLRCSPKSGHDTVSWYQQALGQGPQFIFQYYEEEERQRGNFPDRFSGHQFPNYSSELNVNALLLGDSALYLCASSTLTGNEKLFFGSGTQLSVL.

V usage is TRBV4-1 and J usage is TRBJ1-1, with 10 bases aligning to TRBD1. The trim removed 1 base at V and 4 bases at J, leaving 12 bases unmatched. From germline, CDR1 is MGHRA and CDR2 YSYEKL. This CDR3 is built from 18 residues. CDR3 loop: CASSQVQRQGARGTEAFF. The CDR3 DNA follows: TGCGCCAGCAGCCAAGTACAGAGACAGGGGGCTAGGGGCACTGAAGCTTTCTTT.

This clonotype was detected many times. The chain recombines TRBV10-2 with TRBJ1-6; the D gene is possibly TRBD1 (6 bases). This CDR3 comprises 13 residues. CDR1 is WSHSY, CDR2 SAAADI, per germline. Deletions cut 7 bases from V and 8 bases from J, with 12 bases between. The CDR3 region is CASTPRGDSPLHF. The CDR3 DNA reads as TGCGCCAGCACCCCTAGGGGGGATTCACCCCTCCACTTT.

The chain links TRBV12-3 or TRBV12-4 to TRBJ2-5; 15 bases are shared with TRBD2. V lost 7 bases, J lost 4 bases, and 7 bases stayed unmatched. The CDR3 totals 16 residues. Here the CDR3 reads CASKRTSGGASETQYF. CDR3 bases: TGTGCCAGCAAGAGGACTAGCGGGGGGGCATCAGAGACCCAGTACTTC.

In regard to this clonotype: An end of the junction does not agree with germline; a read error may underlie this. The CDR3 reads CASSDRAGTNEKLFF. The CDR3 DNA reads TGTGCCAGCAGTGACAGGGCAGGAACTAATGAAAAACTGTTCTTT. The chain is built from TRBV2 and TRBJ1-4; weak D call: TRBD1 (5 bases). This CDR3 spans 15 amino acids. The germline V gene encodes CDR1 SNHLY and CDR2 FYNNEI.

The rearrangement joins TRBV24-1 to TRBJ2-2, with D tentatively TRBD1 (6 bases). The CDR3 length is 13 residues. The germline CDR1 and CDR2 sequences are KGHDR and SFDVKD. V shed 4 bases and J shed 11 bases, with 13 bases lying between them. CDR3 sequence reads: CATSDNRARELFF. In DNA, the CDR3 is TGTGCCACCAGTGACAACAGGGCTCGCGAGCTGTTTTTT.

This clonotype came up a few times. The V call is TRBV5-4, the J call TRBJ1-1; no definite D call. V lost 2 bases to trimming and J lost 2 bases, with 10 bases between them. Germline values: CDR1 SGHNT, CDR2 YYREEE (reference sequence). CDR3 length: 14 residues. Written as DNA, the CDR3 is TGTGCCAGCAGCTTTGACGGGGAAAACACTGAAGCTTTCTTT. It translates to CASSFDGENTEAFF.